Listed below are T cell receptor beta chains from one sample, sequenced in a study of T cells in Graves' hyperthyroidism and ophthalmopathy. Using its own MiXCR run on the multiplex PCR reads, TCRdb lists one record per CDR3 protein. The table records around 350,000 distinct CDR3 sequences, around 15% of them present only once. The specimen was blood. The receptors originated from a woman aged 55-75 years with Graves' ophthalmopathy. CDR3s include the opening cysteine and the closing phenylalanine or tryptophan. The D gene is left open where the match is weak.

>TRBV7-9|-
CASSSRDFNEKLFF
>TRBV29-1|-
CSVVGQAGETQYF
>TRBV3-1|-
CASSQGGSPLNEQFF
>TRBV20-1|TRBD1
CSAITGGSDTQYF
>TRBV18|TRBD1
CASSPGQSSSYEQYF
>TRBV24-1|-
CATSDLDLADTQYF
>TRBV10-3|TRBD2
CAISAGGSGSNEQFF
>TRBV29-1|TRBD2
CSVYLAGGPNEQFF
>TRBV20-1|-
CSAREAGLSWIGNQPQHF
>TRBV25-1|-
CASLPRGRNSPLHF
>TRBV7-9|TRBD2
CASSLGQLAGVRDTQYF
>TRBV5-8|-
CASSLGSGTRTYEQYF
>TRBV3-1|-
CASSQAVGTLSAGELFF
>TRBV5-1|-
CASSLEGRQGRSYEQYF
>TRBV12-5|-
CASGFLGPGGLHEQFF
>TRBV5-1|-
CASSLGGAGNTEAFF
>TRBV7-9|-
CASSSETGETYEQYF
>TRBV24-1|-
CATRTTSYEQYF
>TRBV20-1|-
CSATYLRNQPQHF
>TRBV2|TRBD2
CASSDPGTSGYEQYF
>TRBV4-1|TRBD2
CASSQILQREGTDTQYF
>TRBV5-1|-
CASSLHGVPIGDPYNEQFF
>TRBV18|-
CASSRAGSPYNSPLHF
>TRBV20-1|-
CSAPRLGSGELFF
>TRBV5-1|TRBD2
CASSFGTSGRNSYNEQFF
>TRBV18|TRBD2
CASSGRGTSGNFF
>TRBV15|-
CATSRSGRYNEQFF
>TRBV5-1|-
CASSFFHGQGRTEAFF
>TRBV7-9|TRBD2
CASSPVSGESYEQYF
>TRBV6-1|TRBD1
CASSPTRTGTHNEQFF
>TRBV5-4|TRBD1
CASSLGQGIGSTEAFF
>TRBV12-3/TRBV12-4|-
CASSFRGTYNEQFF
>TRBV27|-
CASSLSGENYGYTF
>TRBV9|-
CASSVASGAAGGYTF
>TRBV4-1|-
CASSHSGGGGNQPQHF
>TRBV7-8|TRBD2
CASSQEVLAGVDEQFF
>TRBV24-1|-
CATSDDGGTRGRYNEQFF
>TRBV7-9|-
CASSYRNNEQFF
>TRBV7-8|-
CASSFYRVGNEQFF
>TRBV4-2|-
CASSQEREETQYF
>TRBV10-3|-
CAISPWGQGLAKNIQYF
>TRBV20-1|-
CSARERGSGGKQYF
>TRBV5-1|-
CASRKPESSYNEQFF
>TRBV27|TRBD2
CASSTLAGGPGTTGELFF
>TRBV29-1|TRBD2
CSVGISGRGYNEQFF
>TRBV28|-
CASSLEHFGEQFF
>TRBV5-5|TRBD1
CASMGGTGGSSDGSYNEQFF
>TRBV11-2|-
CASSLAALVYKQYF
>TRBV6-4|TRBD2
CASSGTSGVAFGTQYF
>TRBV18|-
CASSPYRDVTEAFF
>TRBV18|TRBD1
CASSQQGVTEAFF
>TRBV9|-
CASSNWGSNEQFF
>TRBV13|TRBD2
CASSTDRLAGRAGELFF
>TRBV30|-
CAWSPGRSSGNTIYF
>TRBV6-6|-
CASSYKGRYSGNTIYF
>TRBV4-1|TRBD1
CASSLSGGAIHQPQHF
>TRBV12-3/TRBV12-4|TRBD1
CASSLSGGREKLFF
>TRBV7-8|-
CASSLRDQPQHF